This T cell receptor (delta chain) was profiled in a study of gamma-delta chains in newborns, infants, children. Overall study: Microbial exposure reportedly drives polyclonal innate γδ T cell expansion after birth.

TCRdb repeated clone calling on the reads with CATT. The profile shows approximately 1,900 delta-chain clones, under 4% of them singletons. Germline V gene data show CDR1 as GEAIGNYY and CDR2 as EKD. The CDR3 extends over 17 amino acids. About this clone: A far larger clone is off by one base, so a read error is likely.

The sequenced material came from blood. The J gene is TRDJ1, the V gene TRDV2; 12 bases line up with TRDD3. The receptor's source is a child in good health. CDR3 amino acids: CACDTLGDTRVTDKPIF. Written as DNA, the CDR3 is TGTGCCTGTGACACGCTGGGGGATACGCGCGTTACCGATAAACCCATCTTT.